This entry lists 17 T cell receptor beta chains sequenced from one sample in a study of T cells in Graves' hyperthyroidism and ophthalmopathy. The CDR3 regions of TCR beta were amplified from RNA transcripts. Using the HTBI primer set, a first-round RT-PCR was run on the TCR CDR3. TCRdb itself ran the multiplex PCR reads through MiXCR, one entry per CDR3 protein. The data hold about half a million distinct CDR3 sequences, with roughly 23% observed a single time. The sequenced sample consisted of blood. These receptors were taken from a woman aged 70 to 79 with Graves' ophthalmopathy.

This chain connects TRBV5-8 to TRBJ2-5; D may correspond to TRBD1 or TRBD2 (5 bases each). The CDR3 has 13 amino acids. V lost 6 bases to trimming and J lost 5 bases, with 14 bases between them. Germline V CDR1 and CDR2: SGHTS, YDEGEE. The CDR3 here is CASIRRWGETQYF. The CDR3 DNA reads as TGTGCCAGCATTCGGAGGTGGGGGGAGACCCAGTACTTC.

In the case of this clonotype: A much larger clone lies a single base off, so this may be a read error. The V gene is TRBV28, the J gene TRBJ1-1; tentatively, D is TRBD1 (6 bases). With 5 bases removed from V and 1 base from J, the gap between germline ends came to 20 bases. The CDR3 is made up of 17 amino acids. The germline CDR1 and CDR2 sequences are MDHEN and SYDVKM. CDR3 coding DNA: TGTGCCAGCAGTCCTCAACAGGGCCTCGGGGGGAACACTGAAGCTTTCTTT. Its protein product is CASSPQQGLGGNTEAFF.

V usage is TRBV6-4 and J usage is TRBJ1-2; 8 bases map to TRBD1. The CDR3 contains 13 residues. V gave up 8 bases and J gave up 4 bases; unmatched junction bases: 6. Germline loops: CDR1 MRHNA, CDR2 SNTAGT. The DNA of the CDR3 is TGTGCCAGCCAGGGGCAGGGGGCCTATGGCTACACCTTC. Its translation is CASQGQGAYGYTF.

The chain has TRBV20-1 and TRBJ2-7; 15 nucleotides align to TRBD2. Unmatched junction bases numbered 6, after V lost 1 base and J lost 5 bases. CDR3 length: 16 residues. Germline V gene lookup returns CDR1 DFQATT and CDR2 SNEGSKA (reference sequence). CDR3 amino acids: CSARGTSGRDLHEQYF. CDR3 coding DNA: TGCAGTGCTAGAGGGACTAGCGGGAGGGACCTCCACGAGCAGTACTTC.

This clonotype was picked up many times. This chain connects TRBV27 to TRBJ2-1; 8 bases map to TRBD2. J was trimmed by 1 base and V by 3 bases; bases with no gene match: 5. The germline V gene encodes CDR1 MNHEY and CDR2 SMNVEV (reference sequence). The CDR3 covers 16 residues. The CDR3 sequence: CASSFLGGRSYNEQFF. CDR3 sequence (DNA): TGTGCCAGCAGTTTCCTCGGCGGGAGGTCCTACAATGAGCAGTTCTTC.

This clonotype was counted a few times. The chain is built from TRBV6-2 or TRBV6-3 and TRBJ2-1; 10 bases agree with TRBD2. This CDR3 has 13 amino acids. The V gene's germline CDR1 is MNHEY and CDR2 SVGEGT. V lost 4 bases, J lost 9 bases, and 3 bases stayed unmatched. CDR3 DNA: TGTGCCAGCAGTTTACTAGCGGGAACTGAGCAGTTCTTC. Its protein is CASSLLAGTEQFF.

This clonotype was seen ten or more times. J is TRBJ1-6 and V is TRBV6-1; D not resolved. V lost 5 bases to trimming and J lost 8 bases, with 22 bases between them. Germline loops: CDR1 MNHNS, CDR2 SASEGT. The CDR3 extends over 17 amino acids. CDR3 amino acids: CASSQVLAVGYDSPLHF. CDR3 coding DNA: TGTGCCAGCAGTCAGGTCCTGGCCGTGGGCTACGATTCACCCCTCCACTTT.

As concerns this clonotype: An end of the junction does not agree with germline; a read error may underlie this. The chain's CDR3 is CASREGTSATLEQYF. CDR3 coding DNA: TGTGCCAGCAGAGAAGGGACTAGCGCAACTCTTGAGCAGTACTTC. This chain connects TRBV2 to TRBJ2-7; the match to TRBD2 covers 10 bases. CDR1 is SNHLY and CDR2 is FYNNEI in the germline V gene. The CDR3 has 15 residues.

The V gene is TRBV10-3, the J gene TRBJ1-1; D unresolved. Germline V gives CDR1 ENHRY, CDR2 SYGVKD. V lost 3 bases and J 6 bases, leaving 8 bases between the germline ends. The CDR3 is 12 amino acids. The CDR3 DNA is TGTGCCATCAGTGACGGCCAGGCTGAAGCTTTCTTT. It codes for CAISDGQAEAFF.

The genes are TRBV4-1 and TRBJ2-3; 7 bases are shared with TRBD2. Looked up from germline, CDR1 is MGHRA and CDR2 is YSYEKL. After removal of 4 bases from V and 7 bases from J, the junction contained 8 bases not matched to a gene. The CDR3 is 14 amino acids. In DNA, the CDR3 is TGCGCCAGCAGCCCTTACGGGAGGAATTATACGCAGTATTTT. Translating gives CASSPYGRNYTQYF.

The chain has TRBV7-9 and TRBJ1-4, with no clear D. Trimming stripped 5 bases from V and 0 bases from J, with 19 bases between. Germline-derived CDR1 and CDR2 are SEHNR and FQNEAQ (reference sequence). The CDR3 consists of 18 residues. CDR3: CASSPGEVVIATNEKLFF. The CDR3 DNA is TGTGCCAGCAGCCCGGGCGAGGTGGTGATTGCAACTAATGAAAAACTGTTTTTT.

Comments on this clonotype: Possible read error: a much larger clone is one base away. The chain is built from TRBV7-2 and TRBJ1-5; D is unclear. Germline values: CDR1 SGHTA, CDR2 FQGNSA. The CDR3 is made up of 13 amino acids. CDR3 residues: CAGSFTLDQPQHF. CDR3 coding DNA: TGTGCCGGCAGCTTTACCTTGGATCAGCCCCAGCATTTT.

This clonotype came up once. This chain links TRBV5-1 with TRBJ1-2, with a tentative D call TRBD1 (6 bases). Per the germline V gene, CDR1 is SGHRS and CDR2 is YFSETQ. This CDR3 comprises 14 residues. V was cut by 0 bases and J by 3 bases, with 9 bases left in between. The CDR3 is CASSLAGDYYGYTF. DNA of the CDR3: TGCGCCAGCAGCTTGGCAGGGGATTACTATGGCTACACCTTC.

This clonotype has just a few counts. The chain is built from TRBV28 and TRBJ2-7, with 11 bases identical to TRBD2. The CDR3 runs to 15 residues. Germline CDR1 reads MDHEN; CDR2 reads SYDVKM. Germline trimming cut 5 bases from V and 4 bases from J; bases unmatched to any gene: 7. The CDR3, as DNA: TGTGCCAGCAGTCCCGGAGTAGCGGGAGGGTACGAGCAGTACTTC. It yields the protein CASSPGVAGGYEQYF.

This clonotype was counted only a few times. The chain recombines TRBV12-3 or TRBV12-4 with TRBJ2-1; 7 nucleotides agree with TRBD2. The CDR3 has 13 residues. The junction had 3 bases not matched to a gene; V was cut back by 3 bases and J by 7 bases. CDR3 sequence (DNA): TGTGCCAGCAGTTTTACTAGCGAGAATGAGCAGTTCTTC. It yields the protein CASSFTSENEQFF.

V and J are TRBV6-1 and TRBJ1-2, with D unresolved. V lost 3 bases to trimming and J lost 8 bases, with 16 bases between them. Germline V gene lookup returns CDR1 MNHNS and CDR2 SASEGT. This CDR3 region has 14 residues. CDR3 DNA: TGTGCCAGCAGTGACCACCTATCTTTCGAGGGCTACACCTTC. Protein: CASSDHLSFEGYTF.

This clonotype was observed a few times. The V and J genes are TRBV30 and TRBJ1-1, with a possible D match to TRBD1 (6 bases). The CDR3 runs to 12 residues. CDR1 and CDR2 from the germline V gene are GTSNPN and SVGIG (reference sequence). V was trimmed by 1 base and J by 7 bases, leaving 10 bases between them. CDR3 sequence: CAWSGTGNEAFF. CDR3 DNA sequence: TGTGCCTGGAGTGGAACAGGGAATGAAGCTTTCTTT.